The clone carrying this T cell receptor (beta chain) was seen only a few times. Antigen specificity is unknown. The sample originates from a study of cytomegalovirus exposure and HLA in healthy donors. Study results and limitations: Among donors in an Asian-associated ancestry cluster, a later analysis reportedly found fewer N-insertions than the roughly 700-donor mean. Using the classifier, cytomegalovirus status was reportedly diagnosed with high specificity and sensitivity.

The germline V gene has CDR1 LNHDA and CDR2 SQIVND (reference sequence). The CDR3 loop spans 16 amino acids. J lost 5 bases, V lost 2 bases, and 8 bases had no gene match. PCR amplification relied on 60 Vbeta primers (plus 13 Jbeta primers). The repertoire was sequenced with immunoSEQ multiplex PCR; TCRdb's copy has only in-frame clones and lacks some. The table has 150,000 to 200,000 clones, around 80% seen once; the top ten hold almost 7%. This chain connects TRBV19 to TRBJ2-2, with TRBD2 identical over 7 bases. The material sequenced was PBMCs. The receptor was isolated from a man under 40 in good health and CMV-seropositive. The CDR3 DNA is TGTGCCAGTAGTATAAGAACGGGAGGAGGGACCGGGGAGCTGTTTTTT. Residues: CASSIRTGGGTGELFF.